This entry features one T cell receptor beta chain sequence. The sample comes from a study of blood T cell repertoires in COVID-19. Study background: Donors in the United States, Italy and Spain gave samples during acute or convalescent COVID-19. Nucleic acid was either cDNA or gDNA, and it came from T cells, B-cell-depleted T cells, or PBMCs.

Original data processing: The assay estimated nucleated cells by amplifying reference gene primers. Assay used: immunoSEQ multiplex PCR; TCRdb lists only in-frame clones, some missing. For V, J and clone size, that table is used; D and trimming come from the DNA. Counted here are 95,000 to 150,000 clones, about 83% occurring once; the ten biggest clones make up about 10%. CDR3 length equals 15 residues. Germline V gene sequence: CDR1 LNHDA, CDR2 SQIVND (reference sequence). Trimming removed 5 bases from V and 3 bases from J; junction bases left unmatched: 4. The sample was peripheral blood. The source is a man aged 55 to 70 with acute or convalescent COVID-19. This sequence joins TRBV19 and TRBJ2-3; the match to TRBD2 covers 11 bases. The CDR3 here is CASSDLAGGTDTQYF. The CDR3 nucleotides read TGTGCCAGTAGTGACCTAGCGGGAGGTACAGATACGCAGTATTTT.